This T cell receptor (beta chain) originates from a study of blood T cell repertoires in COVID-19 (dated by TCRdb to the early 2020s). Background for the entire study: Samples from collaborators originated in the United States, Italy and Spain and spanned both the acute and convalescent phases of COVID-19. Subjects who had been exposed to COVID-19, were actively infected with it, or had recovered from it provided the deeply sampled blood TCRbeta repertoires that made up the dataset. HLA class I and class II types, where available, came from metadata supplied by the sample provider rather than from assay-based typing. The repertoires were made available in a free public database intended to serve as a resource for research on the immune response to SARS-CoV-2. The sample metadata nearly always contained a de-identified subject ID, COVID-19 status, age in years and sex. Samples came from the ongoing ImmuneRACE study (first 160 participants) plus 1,254 subjects from 6 global collaborators. The material from the prospective study consisted of cDNA or gDNA derived from T cells, B-cell-depleted T cells, or PBMCs. Study-wide conclusions, independent of this receptor: How much clinical and demographic metadata was included differed by source and by participant, and the metadata was provided uncurated.

This clone was picked up one time. No cognate antigen has been identified for it. Base qualities are missing; no much larger clone stands one base away. Whole blood was collected in K2EDTA tubes by collaborating institutions according to the institutions' own protocols. For TCRbeta analysis, collaborator samples were shipped as frozen whole blood, as isolated PBMCs, or as DNA extracted from either sample type. TCRbeta CDR3 regions were amplified from genomic DNA using the immunoSEQ Assay, a bias-controlled multiplex PCR. As for the original processing: The number of nucleated cells in each sample was estimated by amplification of reference gene primers within the assay. To quantify the absolute abundance of each unique TCRbeta CDR3 rearrangement, sequence reads were collapsed and filtered. For each sample, productive Simpson clonality was calculated as the square root of Simpson's diversity index over productive rearrangements. The source is immuneACCESS, and TCRdb retained only in-frame sequences with V and J called. Part of the clones is not carried over; for the studies checked, unresolved V genes explain less than half of this, and the remainder is unexplained. V and J calls and clone size are those listed in that table; D and trimming were worked out from the DNA. For this sample there are roughly 100,000 clones; roughly nine tenths appear just once. Of the sample, 4% to 6% is held by the ten largest clones.

The germline V gene supplies CDR1 SGDLS and CDR2 YYNGEE. Trimming removed 0 bases from V and 6 bases from J, leaving 8 bases between the germline ends. The CDR3, from cysteine to phenylalanine, totals 13 residues. Only the CDR3 part of the read is kept: 39 bases, read in frame from the first base. The chain is assembled from TRBV9 and TRBJ2-3; the D gene cannot be named for sure. Sequencing was carried out using peripheral blood. This clonotype was sampled from a human donor in a cohort sampled during active COVID-19. The CDR3 amino acid sequence is: CASSVATGDTQYF. In nucleotides, the sequence is TGTGCCAGCAGCGTAGCTACCGGGGATACGCAGTATTTT.